The clone carrying this T cell receptor (beta chain) turned up a few times. Its target is unknown. These data belong to a study of T cells in Graves' hyperthyroidism and ophthalmopathy. Germline V gene sequence: CDR1 SGHDT, CDR2 YYEEEE. Trimming stripped 0 bases from V and 8 bases from J, with 14 bases between. The CDR3 loop spans 15 amino acids. Regions amplified from RNA transcripts were the TCR beta CDR3 regions. The HTBI primer set served for first-round RT-PCR of the TCR CDR3. Using its own MiXCR run on the multiplex PCR reads, TCRdb lists one record per CDR3 protein. The sample shows 500,000 to 750,000 distinct CDR3 sequences, 13% to 15% of them seen only once. Study outcomes and limitations: Blood also contained most expanded thyroid clonotypes above 0.001.

Duration under 3 months, a NOSPECS grade of at least 4, and a Clinical Activity Score of at least 3 characterized the ophthalmopathy patients. Any patient presenting with uncontrolled infection, other autoimmune disease, pregnancy or lactation was left out. The PBMCs studied were ones that came from 10 ml fresh peripheral blood. The chain joins TRBV5-6 to TRBJ1-4; D possibly corresponds to TRBD1 (5 bases). Sample: blood. The clonotype was recovered from a woman aged 18-29 years with Graves' ophthalmopathy. CDR3 in DNA: TGTGCCAGCAGCTTGGGGGACGGGACTGGGGAAAAACTGTTTTTT. It codes for CASSLGDGTGEKLFF.